A selection of T cell receptor beta chains follows, all from one sample in a study of blood T cell repertoires in COVID-19. Clones were sequenced by immunoSEQ multiplex PCR, and TCRdb holds only the in-frame ones, with some missing. The table includes roughly 160,000 clones, approximately 84% detected once. The material sequenced was PBMCs or T cells enriched from blood (not recorded which). These receptors originate from a woman in her forties with acute COVID-19. Each CDR3 is given with its conserved first and last residue. Fields, in order: CDR3 protein, CDR3 DNA, D gene, CDR3 length, clone size, J gene, V gene. D genes are given only for firm matches. A row's size may be missing; if present it is once, few, many or a size class.

CDR3 protein: CASSGQVEAFF
CDR3 DNA: TGTGCCAGCAGCGGACAGGTCGAAGCTTTCTTT
D gene: TRBD1
CDR3 length: 11
clone size: few
J gene: TRBJ1-1
V gene: TRBV6-4

CDR3 protein: CASSRLAGSASSYNEQFF
CDR3 DNA: TGTGCCAGCAGTAGATTAGCGGGATCAGCTAGCTCCTACAATGAGCAGTTCTTC
D gene: TRBD2
CDR3 length: 18
clone size: .
J gene: TRBJ2-1
V gene: TRBV6-6

CDR3 protein: CASTGDRRGNTIYF
CDR3 DNA: TGTGCCAGCACAGGGGACCGCCGAGGAAACACCATATATTTT
D gene: .
CDR3 length: 14
clone size: few
J gene: TRBJ1-3
V gene: TRBV9

CDR3 protein: CASSRDRGDGYTF
CDR3 DNA: TGTGCCAGCAGCCGGGACAGGGGGGATGGCTACACCTTC
D gene: TRBD1
CDR3 length: 13
clone size: .
J gene: TRBJ1-2
V gene: TRBV7-9

CDR3 protein: CASSLIGERGYTF
CDR3 DNA: TGCGCCAGCAGCTTGATCGGGGAACGCGGCTACACCTTC
D gene: .
CDR3 length: 13
clone size: .
J gene: TRBJ1-2
V gene: TRBV5-1

CDR3 protein: CASSPRAGGPMETQYF
CDR3 DNA: TGTGCCAGCAGCCCTAGAGCGGGAGGGCCTATGGAGACCCAGTACTTC
D gene: TRBD2
CDR3 length: 16
clone size: once
J gene: TRBJ2-5
V gene: TRBV3-1/TRBV3-2

CDR3 protein: CAGRQELNTGELFF
CDR3 DNA: TGTGCCGGGAGACAGGAGCTGAACACCGGGGAGCTGTTTTTT
D gene: .
CDR3 length: 14
clone size: .
J gene: TRBJ2-2
V gene: TRBV19

CDR3 protein: CASSLDRAGLNQPQHF
CDR3 DNA: TGTGCCAGCAGCTTAGATCGTGCGGGATTGAATCAGCCCCAGCATTTT
D gene: .
CDR3 length: 16
clone size: .
J gene: TRBJ1-5
V gene: TRBV7-2

CDR3 protein: CSVEGWRGTEAFF
CDR3 DNA: TGCAGCGTTGAAGGTTGGCGGGGGACTGAAGCTTTCTTT
D gene: .
CDR3 length: 13
clone size: once
J gene: TRBJ1-1
V gene: TRBV29-1

CDR3 protein: CASSWGTSGSGEQYF
CDR3 DNA: TGTGCCAGCAGCTGGGGGACTAGCGGGAGCGGCGAGCAGTACTTC
D gene: TRBD2
CDR3 length: 15
clone size: .
J gene: TRBJ2-7
V gene: TRBV7-2

CDR3 protein: CASSEEGQGANEQYF
CDR3 DNA: TGTGCCAGCAGTGAAGAGGGACAGGGGGCGAACGAGCAGTACTTC
D gene: TRBD1
CDR3 length: 15
clone size: .
J gene: TRBJ2-7
V gene: TRBV2

CDR3 protein: CASSPLGGQNSGANVLTF
CDR3 DNA: TGTGCCAGCTCACCCCTTGGGGGCCAAAACTCTGGGGCCAACGTCCTGACTTTC
D gene: .
CDR3 length: 18
clone size: .
J gene: TRBJ2-6
V gene: TRBV18

CDR3 protein: CASSLVAGGPLEQYF
CDR3 DNA: TGTGCCAGCAGCTTAGTTGCGGGAGGGCCCCTCGAGCAGTACTTC
D gene: TRBD2
CDR3 length: 15
clone size: .
J gene: TRBJ2-7
V gene: TRBV11-2

CDR3 protein: CASSPGGGELFF
CDR3 DNA: TGTGCCAGCAGCCCTGGAGGCGGGGAGCTGTTTTTT
D gene: .
CDR3 length: 12
clone size: once
J gene: TRBJ2-2
V gene: TRBV5-4

CDR3 protein: CASSLDSGKGADNEQFF
CDR3 DNA: TGTGCCAGCAGCTTAGACTCGGGTAAGGGGGCGGACAATGAGCAGTTCTTC
D gene: TRBD1
CDR3 length: 17
clone size: .
J gene: TRBJ2-1
V gene: TRBV7-9

CDR3 protein: CASSLLGGTSSYNEQFF
CDR3 DNA: TGTGCCAGCAGCTTATTAGGCGGAACGAGCTCCTACAATGAGCAGTTCTTC
D gene: .
CDR3 length: 17
clone size: .
J gene: TRBJ2-1
V gene: TRBV7-3

CDR3 protein: CASSFKSGGYEQFF
CDR3 DNA: TGTGCCAGCAGTTTCAAGTCAGGGGGTTATGAGCAGTTCTTC
D gene: TRBD1
CDR3 length: 14
clone size: .
J gene: TRBJ2-1
V gene: TRBV27

CDR3 protein: CASSPPAGQPQHF
CDR3 DNA: TGTGCCAGCTCACCACCGGCGGGTCAGCCCCAGCATTTT
D gene: .
CDR3 length: 13
clone size: .
J gene: TRBJ1-5
V gene: TRBV18

CDR3 protein: CASSGGAGAADTQYF
CDR3 DNA: TGTGCCAGCAGCGGGGGGGCGGGAGCGGCAGATACGCAGTATTTT
D gene: .
CDR3 length: 15
clone size: .
J gene: TRBJ2-3
V gene: TRBV7-2

CDR3 protein: CASSQLAGGPGELFF
CDR3 DNA: TGTGCCAGCAGCCAGCTAGCGGGAGGGCCCGGGGAGCTGTTTTTT
D gene: TRBD2
CDR3 length: 15
clone size: few
J gene: TRBJ2-2
V gene: TRBV3-1/TRBV3-2

CDR3 protein: CASSLSSGSSSYNEQFF
CDR3 DNA: TGCGCCAGCAGCCTGTCTAGCGGGAGTAGCTCCTACAATGAGCAGTTCTTC
D gene: TRBD2
CDR3 length: 17
clone size: .
J gene: TRBJ2-1
V gene: TRBV5-1

CDR3 protein: CAISEPNLDRNSLRYGYTF
CDR3 DNA: TGTGCCATCAGTGAGCCCAATCTGGACAGAAACAGTCTCCGCTATGGCTACACCTTC
D gene: .
CDR3 length: 19
clone size: once
J gene: TRBJ1-2
V gene: TRBV10-3

CDR3 protein: CASSLWREETQYF
CDR3 DNA: TGTGCCAGCAGCTTATGGAGGGAAGAGACCCAGTACTTC
D gene: .
CDR3 length: 13
clone size: .
J gene: TRBJ2-5
V gene: TRBV7-2

CDR3 protein: CAWSRSGTSYEQYF
CDR3 DNA: TGTGCCTGGAGTAGGAGCGGGACGTCCTACGAGCAGTACTTC
D gene: TRBD2
CDR3 length: 14
clone size: .
J gene: TRBJ2-7
V gene: TRBV30

CDR3 protein: CASSPDLVRNEQFF
CDR3 DNA: TGTGCCAGCTCACCGGATCTAGTCCGCAATGAGCAGTTCTTC
D gene: .
CDR3 length: 14
clone size: few
J gene: TRBJ2-1
V gene: TRBV18

CDR3 protein: CASSPTGRDTQYF
CDR3 DNA: TGTGCCAGCAGTCCTACAGGAAGAGATACGCAGTATTTT
D gene: .
CDR3 length: 13
clone size: .
J gene: TRBJ2-3
V gene: TRBV9

CDR3 protein: CAWSSYRGTGAKNIQYF
CDR3 DNA: TGTGCCTGGAGTTCCTACCGCGGGACAGGGGCCAAAAACATTCAGTACTTC
D gene: TRBD1
CDR3 length: 17
clone size: .
J gene: TRBJ2-4
V gene: TRBV30

CDR3 protein: CASSFPGATQYF
CDR3 DNA: TGTGCCAGCAGCTTTCCGGGAGCTACGCAGTATTTT
D gene: .
CDR3 length: 12
clone size: .
J gene: TRBJ2-3
V gene: TRBV7-8

CDR3 protein: CSASRLNTEAFF
CDR3 DNA: TGCAGTGCTAGTCGTCTGAACACTGAAGCTTTCTTT
D gene: .
CDR3 length: 12
clone size: .
J gene: TRBJ1-1
V gene: TRBV20-1

CDR3 protein: CASSVAPSEEAFF
CDR3 DNA: TGTGCCAGCAGCGTGGCTCCCTCGGAGGAAGCTTTCTTT
D gene: .
CDR3 length: 13
clone size: .
J gene: TRBJ1-1
V gene: TRBV9

CDR3 protein: CASSLADRGRTEAFF
CDR3 DNA: TGTGCCAGCAGCTTAGCGGACAGGGGGCGAACTGAAGCTTTCTTT
D gene: TRBD1
CDR3 length: 15
clone size: few
J gene: TRBJ1-1
V gene: TRBV7-8

CDR3 protein: CASSLQQGGLSRNTEAFF
CDR3 DNA: TGTGCCAGCAGCCTACAACAGGGGGGCTTATCTAGGAACACTGAAGCTTTCTTT
D gene: TRBD1
CDR3 length: 18
clone size: .
J gene: TRBJ1-1
V gene: TRBV7-9

CDR3 protein: CASSLQGLAGDEQYF
CDR3 DNA: TGCGCCAGCAGCCTTCAGGGACTAGCGGGAGACGAGCAGTACTTC
D gene: TRBD2
CDR3 length: 15
clone size: .
J gene: TRBJ2-7
V gene: TRBV4-1

CDR3 protein: CASSPGLSTDTQYF
CDR3 DNA: TGTGCCAGCAGCCCGGGACTTAGCACAGATACGCAGTATTTT
D gene: .
CDR3 length: 14
clone size: .
J gene: TRBJ2-3
V gene: TRBV11-2

CDR3 protein: CASRNRGRTDTQYF
CDR3 DNA: TGTGCCAGCAGGAACAGGGGGCGCACAGATACGCAGTATTTT
D gene: TRBD1
CDR3 length: 14
clone size: .
J gene: TRBJ2-3
V gene: TRBV5-8

CDR3 protein: CASSPPPGYNEQFF
CDR3 DNA: TGTGCCAGCTCACCACCGCCAGGGTACAATGAGCAGTTCTTC
D gene: .
CDR3 length: 14
clone size: .
J gene: TRBJ2-1
V gene: TRBV18

CDR3 protein: CAWDSTPRVIF
CDR3 DNA: TGTGCCTGGGACTCGACCCCCAGGGTAATCTTT
D gene: .
CDR3 length: 11
clone size: .
J gene: TRBJ1-1
V gene: TRBV30

CDR3 protein: CASSQDRGMETQYF
CDR3 DNA: TGTGCCAGCAGCCAGGACAGGGGAATGGAGACCCAGTACTTC
D gene: TRBD1
CDR3 length: 14
clone size: .
J gene: TRBJ2-5
V gene: TRBV27

CDR3 protein: CASSPLDRGTGANVLTF
CDR3 DNA: TGTGCCAGCTCACCATTGGACAGGGGGACTGGGGCCAACGTCCTGACTTTC
D gene: TRBD1
CDR3 length: 17
clone size: .
J gene: TRBJ2-6
V gene: TRBV18

CDR3 protein: CATREGVGYGYTF
CDR3 DNA: TGTGCCACCCGTGAGGGAGTGGGCTATGGCTACACCTTC
D gene: .
CDR3 length: 13
clone size: .
J gene: TRBJ1-2
V gene: TRBV19

CDR3 protein: CSVTGWASGRSINEQFF
CDR3 DNA: TGCAGCGTGACCGGGTGGGCTAGCGGGAGGTCAATAAATGAGCAGTTCTTC
D gene: TRBD2
CDR3 length: 17
clone size: .
J gene: TRBJ2-1
V gene: TRBV29-1

CDR3 protein: CASSPVARPEETQYF
CDR3 DNA: TGTGCCAGCTCACCTGTAGCGAGGCCAGAGGAGACCCAGTACTTC
D gene: .
CDR3 length: 15
clone size: .
J gene: TRBJ2-5
V gene: TRBV18

CDR3 protein: CASRGDYHEQFF
CDR3 DNA: TGTGCCAGCAGGGGCGACTATCATGAGCAGTTCTTC
D gene: .
CDR3 length: 12
clone size: few
J gene: TRBJ2-1
V gene: TRBV4-2

CDR3 protein: CASNPTGGGETQYF
CDR3 DNA: TGTGCCAGCAACCCGACAGGGGGTGGGGAGACCCAGTACTTC
D gene: TRBD1
CDR3 length: 14
clone size: .
J gene: TRBJ2-5
V gene: TRBV2

CDR3 protein: CATSVDYPVSYEQYF
CDR3 DNA: TGTGCCACCAGTGTGGACTACCCGGTATCCTACGAGCAGTACTTC
D gene: .
CDR3 length: 15
clone size: few
J gene: TRBJ2-7
V gene: TRBV24-1

CDR3 protein: CASRSVRYSNQPQHF
CDR3 DNA: TGTGCCAGCAGATCAGTCCGATATAGCAATCAGCCCCAGCATTTT
D gene: .
CDR3 length: 15
clone size: .
J gene: TRBJ1-5
V gene: TRBV6-5

CDR3 protein: CASGSGVSTDTQYF
CDR3 DNA: TGTGCCAGCGGGAGCGGGGTTAGCACAGATACGCAGTATTTT
D gene: TRBD2
CDR3 length: 14
clone size: .
J gene: TRBJ2-3
V gene: TRBV2

CDR3 protein: CASSQTAGYTDTQYF
CDR3 DNA: TGTGCCAGTAGTCAGACAGCGGGGTACACAGATACGCAGTATTTT
D gene: TRBD2
CDR3 length: 15
clone size: .
J gene: TRBJ2-3
V gene: TRBV19